This is a list of T cell receptor beta chains from one sample in a study of cytomegalovirus exposure and HLA in healthy donors. Generated by immunoSEQ multiplex PCR, the TCRdb table keeps only in-frame clones and is missing some. The repertoire holds 65,000 to 90,000 clones, with over 70% as singletons. The sequenced sample was PBMCs. Every receptor here comes from a middle-aged man in good health and CMV-seronegative. CDR3s include the opening cysteine and the closing phenylalanine or tryptophan. The D gene is left open where the match is weak. Clone size appears in some rows only: once, few, many, or a class for an expanded clone.

clone size: few
D gene: -
V gene: TRBV5-1
J gene: TRBJ2-1
CDR3 protein: CASSSLRGGINEQFF
CDR3 DNA: TGCGCCAGCAGCTCCCTCCGCGGGGGCATCAATGAGCAGTTCTTC

clone size: -
D gene: TRBD1
V gene: TRBV5-1
J gene: TRBJ1-2
CDR3 protein: CASSLGDRIYGYTF
CDR3 DNA: TGCGCCAGCAGCTTGGGGGACAGAATCTATGGCTACACCTTC

clone size: -
D gene: TRBD1
V gene: TRBV6-1
J gene: TRBJ2-7
CDR3 protein: CASSEAGTGGYEQYF
CDR3 DNA: TGTGCCAGCAGTGAAGCCGGGACAGGGGGCTACGAGCAGTACTTC

clone size: once
D gene: -
V gene: TRBV19
J gene: TRBJ1-2
CDR3 protein: CASSINIRGNYGYTF
CDR3 DNA: TGTGCCAGTAGTATAAACATTCGGGGGAACTATGGCTACACCTTC

clone size: -
D gene: -
V gene: TRBV28
J gene: TRBJ1-6
CDR3 protein: CASSSPGDDSPLHF
CDR3 DNA: TGTGCCAGCAGTTCCCCAGGGGATGATTCACCCCTCCACTTT

clone size: -
D gene: -
V gene: TRBV5-1
J gene: TRBJ2-7
CDR3 protein: CASSGTGPTYEQYF
CDR3 DNA: TGCGCCAGCAGCGGAACAGGGCCTACCTACGAGCAGTACTTC

clone size: -
D gene: -
V gene: TRBV14
J gene: TRBJ1-1
CDR3 protein: CASSQETVSPTFF
CDR3 DNA: TGTGCCAGCAGCCAAGAAACAGTTTCCCCGACTTTCTTT

clone size: -
D gene: -
V gene: TRBV5-1
J gene: TRBJ2-3
CDR3 protein: CASSLAEAGTYTQYF
CDR3 DNA: TGCGCCAGCAGCTTGGCCGAAGCCGGGACATATACGCAGTATTTT

clone size: few
D gene: TRBD2
V gene: TRBV5-1
J gene: TRBJ2-1
CDR3 protein: CASNPGLAGGPFYNEQFF
CDR3 DNA: TGCGCCAGCAACCCGGGACTAGCGGGGGGGCCGTTTTACAATGAGCAGTTCTTC

clone size: -
D gene: -
V gene: TRBV7-2
J gene: TRBJ2-7
CDR3 protein: CASSLSYEQYF
CDR3 DNA: TGTGCCAGCAGCCTGTCCTACGAGCAGTACTTC

clone size: -
D gene: TRBD2
V gene: TRBV6-4
J gene: TRBJ2-1
CDR3 protein: CASSRLAGVYNEQFF
CDR3 DNA: TGTGCCAGCAGTCGACTAGCGGGGGTTTACAATGAGCAGTTCTTC

clone size: -
D gene: -
V gene: TRBV27
J gene: TRBJ2-1
CDR3 protein: CASSYRDGYEQFF
CDR3 DNA: TGTGCCAGCAGTTACAGGGACGGTTACGAGCAGTTCTTC

clone size: -
D gene: -
V gene: TRBV27
J gene: TRBJ1-5
CDR3 protein: CASSLGGQPQHF
CDR3 DNA: TGTGCCAGCAGTCTGGGAGGTCAGCCCCAGCATTTT

clone size: -
D gene: TRBD1
V gene: TRBV5-6
J gene: TRBJ1-2
CDR3 protein: CASSFSRTGLVSPF
CDR3 DNA: TGTGCCAGCAGCTTTTCCCGGACAGGGTTGGTGAGTCCCTTC

clone size: -
D gene: TRBD1
V gene: TRBV6-1
J gene: TRBJ1-1
CDR3 protein: CASSRVQGEAEAFF
CDR3 DNA: TGTGCCAGCAGTAGAGTACAGGGGGAGGCTGAAGCTTTCTTT

clone size: few
D gene: -
V gene: TRBV7-6
J gene: TRBJ2-1
CDR3 protein: CASSLGGDRYGYNEQFF
CDR3 DNA: TGTGCCAGCAGCTTAGGGGGGGACAGATACGGCTACAATGAGCAGTTCTTC

clone size: once
D gene: TRBD1
V gene: TRBV5-5
J gene: TRBJ1-1
CDR3 protein: CASIQGTAGRGNTEAFF
CDR3 DNA: TGTGCCAGCATTCAAGGGACAGCCGGCCGGGGGAACACTGAAGCTTTCTTT

clone size: -
D gene: -
V gene: TRBV9
J gene: TRBJ1-5
CDR3 protein: CASSGTRSNQPQHF
CDR3 DNA: TGTGCCAGCAGCGGCACGAGGAGCAATCAGCCCCAGCATTTT

clone size: once
D gene: TRBD2
V gene: TRBV5-4
J gene: TRBJ2-1
CDR3 protein: CASSLSGGYYNEQFF
CDR3 DNA: TGTGCCAGCAGCTTGAGCGGGGGGTATTACAATGAGCAGTTCTTC

clone size: -
D gene: TRBD1
V gene: TRBV5-6
J gene: TRBJ1-1
CDR3 protein: CASSIRQGFTMNTEAFF
CDR3 DNA: TGTGCCAGCAGCATCAGACAGGGGTTTACCATGAACACTGAAGCTTTCTTT

clone size: -
D gene: TRBD2
V gene: TRBV9
J gene: TRBJ2-3
CDR3 protein: CASSVGFSGGLNTQYF
CDR3 DNA: TGTGCCAGCAGCGTAGGTTTTAGCGGGGGTCTAAATACGCAGTATTTT

clone size: -
D gene: TRBD1
V gene: TRBV2
J gene: TRBJ1-2
CDR3 protein: CASSEDRDVGYTF
CDR3 DNA: TGTGCCAGCAGCGAAGACAGGGATGTTGGCTACACCTTC

clone size: -
D gene: -
V gene: TRBV19
J gene: TRBJ1-5
CDR3 protein: CASSIPLGPNQPQHF
CDR3 DNA: TGTGCCAGTAGTATTCCGCTGGGGCCCAATCAGCCCCAGCATTTT

clone size: -
D gene: TRBD1
V gene: TRBV5-1
J gene: TRBJ1-2
CDR3 protein: CASSLQVSGGSNYGYTF
CDR3 DNA: TGCGCCAGCAGCTTGCAGGTGTCAGGGGGTAGTAACTATGGCTACACCTTC